This TCR beta chain is drawn from a study of OX40 agonist ivuxolimab in advanced cancers. Findings and caveats of the study: Clonal expansion among partial responders at 0.1-3.0 mg/kg ranked near the lowest. Clones of CD4+ and CD8+ blood T cells grew by week 6 at doses of 0.1 to 3.0 mg/kg. More expanded clones were found, on average, in CD8+ than in CD4+ T cells.

About this clone itself: Its antigen remains unknown.

Method: immunoSEQ multiplex PCR; TCRdb's copy keeps in-frame clones and lacks some. The sample gives about 93,000 clones, approximately 90% of which show up once; roughly 0.5% is in the top ten. V lost 0 bases and J lost 3, with 10 bases in between. CDR1 and CDR2 (germline): SGHNT, YYREEE (reference sequence). The CDR3 length is 15 residues. The sequences come from CD4+ or CD8+ T cells sorted from blood, collected in a trial of the OX40 agonist ivuxolimab. The sequence came from an adult with an advanced solid tumor such as melanoma, head and neck, liver or kidney cancer. The J gene is TRBJ1-3, the V gene TRBV5-4; no clear D gene. The CDR3 DNA is TGTGCCAGCAGCTTGGCCGCCAGCCTTGGAAACACCATATATTTT. It specifies CASSLAASLGNTIYF.